Following are 22 T cell receptor beta chains from one sample sequenced in a study of tumor-infiltrating lymphocytes in primary liver carcinoma. From around 520 ng of total RNA, TCR beta-specific cDNA was reverse-transcribed using a constant-region primer. For TCR beta, libraries were produced by three nested multiplex PCR rounds using slightly modified ARM-PCR. The study ran its first two PCR rounds for around 10 cycles each, using TRBV1-TRBV30 forward primers and a C-beta reverse primer. TCRdb independently ran MiXCR on the multiplex PCR reads; one entry per CDR3 protein. The sample includes approximately 80,000 distinct CDR3 sequences, approximately 69% of them seen just once. Unsorted bulk tissue, roughly 20-34 mg of it, served as the source for co-extraction of RNA and DNA. Sequenced input: tumor-adjacent normal liver tissue. These receptors originate from a man aged 40-55 years with primary liver carcinoma and hepatitis B virus infection.

This clonotype has a single count. With a much larger clone just one base away, this may be a read error. The chain has TRBV29-1 and TRBJ2-1; D is undetermined. This CDR3 is built from 12 residues. Trimming shortened V by 8 bases and J by 7 bases, and 15 bases separated the two germline ends. CDR1 and CDR2 from the germline V gene are SQVTM and ANQGSEA. The CDR3 nucleotides read TGCAGCATCCCCCACCGGGCTAATGAGCAGTTCTTC. This encodes CSIPHRANEQFF.

Many counts were recorded for this clonotype. This sequence joins TRBV13 and TRBJ2-1; D is undetermined. This CDR3 spans 16 amino acids. CDR1 and CDR2 (germline): PRHDT, FYEKMQ (reference sequence). V lost 5 bases and J lost 0, with 14 bases in between. This CDR3 reads CASSARFSSSYNEQFF. The CDR3, as DNA: TGTGCCAGCAGCGCTCGGTTTTCCAGCTCCTACAATGAGCAGTTCTTC.

On this clonotype itself: This may be a read error, as it is one base from a much larger clone. V is TRBV5-5 and J is TRBJ1-1; D gene ambiguous. The CDR3 loop spans 15 amino acids. V lost 4 bases to trimming and J lost 3 bases, with 16 bases between them. Germline V gives CDR1 SGHKS, CDR2 YYEKEE (reference sequence). DNA of the CDR3: TGTGCCAGCAGCCATGATGGTGAGCGGTACACTGAAGCTTTCTTT. Translated: CASSHDGERYTEAFF.

With respect to this clonotype: The conserved phenylalanine or tryptophan normally closing the CDR3 is absent here, so this likely arose from a read error. This chain uses TRBV11-3 with TRBJ2-1; no reliable D call. CDR1 is SGHNT and CDR2 is YENEEA in the germline V gene. This CDR3 is built from 12 residues. The V end was cut by 5 bases, the J end by 12 bases, with 14 bases between. CDR3 protein: CASSRTTFRQFI. The CDR3 bases are TGTGCCAGCAGCAGAACAACCTTTAGGCAGTTCATC.

In this sample, this clonotype turned up a few times. This is likely a read error, given that the CDR3 carries no conserved phenylalanine or tryptophan at its end. The V and J genes are TRBV4-1 and TRBJ2-1; possibly TRBD2 for D (6 bases). CDR1 MGHRA and CDR2 YSYEKL come from the germline V gene. This CDR3 is 16 amino acids long. CDR3 protein: CASSLELAGAYNGQFL. For the CDR3, the DNA is TGCGCCAGCAGCCTCGAACTAGCTGGGGCTTACAATGGGCAGTTCTTA.

The chain links TRBV6-5 to TRBJ1-6; no clear D gene. CDR1 and CDR2 from the germline V gene are MNHEY and SVGAGI. V shed 5 bases and J shed 10 bases, with 18 bases lying between them. The CDR3 is 15 amino acids. CDR3 coding DNA: TGTGCCAGCAGTAAAGCCATTAGGAAGGAGTCACCCCTCCACTTT. Its translation is CASSKAIRKESPLHF.

This clonotype was observed many times. The CDR3 nucleotides read TGTGCCAGCAGTGAACTCTCTAGCGGGAGTGATGAGCAGTTCTTC. It translates to CASSELSSGSDEQFF. This rearrangement joins TRBV6-1 to TRBJ2-1; TRBD2 agrees at 10 bases. V shed 2 bases, J shed 8 bases, and the junction held 6 bases outside the gene matches. The CDR3 runs to 15 residues. The germline gives CDR1 MNHNS, CDR2 SASEGT.

Note on this clonotype: The junction does not match germline at one end; this may be a read error. The chain has TRBV6-5 and TRBJ1-5, with 9 bases aligning to TRBD1. Germline assignment: CDR1 MNHEY and CDR2 SVGAGI. The CDR3 runs to 14 residues. CDR3: CASRWDRDDHPQHF. DNA for the CDR3: TGTGCCAGCAGATGGGACAGGGACGATCATCCCCAGCATTTT.

Comments on this clonotype: One end of the junction is discordant with germline, which a read error may explain. The chain carries TRBV6-6 and TRBJ2-5; no firm D call. CDR1 is MNHNY and CDR2 is SVGAGI in the germline V gene (reference sequence). The CDR3 is 11 amino acids. CDR3 in amino acids: CASSPQETQNF. CDR3 DNA: TGTGCCAGCAGTCCTCAAGAGACCCAGAACTTC.

Worth noting for this clonotype: A much larger clone lies one base from this, so it may be a read error. The chain combines TRBV28 with TRBJ2-7; 8 positions agree with TRBD2. In germline, CDR1 is MDHEN, CDR2 SYDVKM. With V trimmed by 11 bases and J by 5 bases, 20 bases remained unmatched. The CDR3 totals 16 residues. CDR3 residues: CAGPKDTAGGLDEQYF. The DNA for the CDR3 is TGTGCCGGCCCAAAGGACACGGCGGGAGGCCTGGACGAGCAGTACTTC. The full variable domain, with the rest looked up from reference TRBV28 and TRBJ2-7, is DVKVTQSSRYLVKRTGEKVFLECVQDMDHENMFWYRQDPGLGLRLIYFSYDVKMKEKGDIPEGYSVSREKKERFSLILESASTNQTSMYLCAGPKDTAGGLDEQYFGPGTRLTVT.

As regards this clonotype: The junction differs from germline at one of its ends, possibly a read error. The chain recombines TRBV4-1 with TRBJ1-6; 7 nucleotides agree with TRBD1. This CDR3 spans 18 amino acids. From germline, CDR1 is MGHRA and CDR2 YSYEKL. CDR3 protein: CASGQDGQASSYNSYLHF. CDR3 nucleotide sequence: TGCGCCAGCGGCCAAGACGGACAGGCCAGCTCCTATAATTCATACCTCCACTTT.

Points on this clonotype: The junction does not match germline at one end; this may be a read error. The chain carries TRBV11-2 and TRBJ2-7; 8 nucleotides agree with TRBD2. CDR3 length equals 17 residues. The germline gives CDR1 SGHAT, CDR2 FQNNGV. Here the CDR3 DNA reads TGTGCCAGCAGCAAGGGTCTAGCGGGTTTCATGGCCTACGCGCAGTATTTC. Amino acid sequence: CASSKGLAGFMAYAQYF.

A remark on this clonotype: A read error is possible here, since a much larger clone lies one base away. The genes are TRBV28 and TRBJ2-7, with D perhaps matching TRBD1 or TRBD2 (6 bases each). V shed 11 bases and J shed 6 bases, with 17 bases lying between them. This CDR3 comprises 12 residues. The germline CDR1 and CDR2 sequences are MDHEN and SYDVKM. The DNA of the CDR3 is TGTGCCCGCGGACTACAGGGTTTCGAGCAGTACTTC. Translated: CARGLQGFEQYF.

This rearrangement joins TRBV6-2 or TRBV6-3 to TRBJ2-7; 12 bases are shared with TRBD1. After removal of 4 bases from V and 12 bases from J, the junction contained 25 bases not matched to a gene. This CDR3 contains 19 residues. Per germline, CDR1 MNHEY and CDR2 SVGEGT. The CDR3 DNA follows: TGTGCCAGCAGTTGGCGATCGGGGACAGGGGGCTTCAAGAACCTGGAGTGGTACTTC. Protein product: CASSWRSGTGGFKNLEWYF.

With respect to this clonotype: The germline gene is not matched at one end of the junction; a read error may be the cause. The chain employs TRBV6-2 or TRBV6-3 and TRBJ2-7; 10 bases are shared with TRBD2. Germline assignment: CDR1 MNHEY and CDR2 SVGEGT. This CDR3 comprises 14 residues. The DNA for the CDR3 is TGTGTCAGCAGGAGGCTAGCGGGAGCCTACGAGCAGTACTTC. Translation gives CVSRRLAGAYEQYF.

This clonotype is a singleton in its sample. The chain couples TRBV10-3 to TRBJ2-1; maybe TRBD2 (6 bases). This CDR3 is 13 amino acids long. CDR1 and CDR2 from the germline V gene are ENHRY and SYGVKD. The ends were cut back, 10 bases at V and 10 bases at J, with 20 bases in the middle. CDR3 loop: CATNSSPRGEQFF. The CDR3 bases are TGTGCCACTAACTCCTCACCACGGGGGGAGCAGTTCTTC.

This clonotype was picked up a small number of times. Relative to the germline gene, one junction end is altered; a read error may explain this. The genes are TRBV11-1 and TRBJ2-3, with D possibly being TRBD2 (5 bases). The CDR3 loop spans 19 amino acids. Germline CDR1 is SGHAT and CDR2 is FQDESV (reference sequence). The CDR3, as DNA: TGTGCCAGCAGTCACACCCCCCCTGACGGCTGGGCTAGCACAGATACGCAATATTTT. Translated, it gives CASSHTPPDGWASTDTQYF.

Of note for this clonotype: It is likely a read error, because the conserved phenylalanine at the end of the CDR3 is missing. The CDR3 loop is CAGSIEPERALHV. CDR3 bases: TGTGCCGGCAGCATAGAGCCGGAGAGGGCCCTCCACGTT. The chain recombines TRBV5-4 with TRBJ1-6; D gene uncertain. Germline lookup yields CDR1 SGHNT and CDR2 YYREEE (reference sequence). The CDR3 is 13 residues long.

A note on this clonotype: One junction end does not reproduce the germline sequence, and a read error may be involved. The rearrangement joins TRBV5-4 to TRBJ2-1, with 9 positions matching TRBD2. The germline V gene encodes CDR1 SGHNT and CDR2 YYREEE (reference sequence). This CDR3 has 16 amino acids. Here the CDR3 reads CTSSLAGGREGNEQFF. The CDR3 DNA reads as TGTACAAGCAGCTTGGCGGGAGGGCGGGAAGGCAATGAGCAGTTCTTT.

This clonotype was seen once. A much larger clone is a single base away; this may be a read error. The rearrangement links TRBV5-6 to TRBJ1-1, with D maybe TRBD1 (5 bases). Looked up from germline, CDR1 is SGHDT and CDR2 is YYEEEE. This CDR3 contains 13 residues. CDR3 bases: TGTGCCAGCAGCTTGGTGGAGGGGACTGGAGCTTTCTTT. This sequence encodes CASSLVEGTGAFF.

The chain combines TRBV30 with TRBJ1-1; D unresolved. Per germline, CDR1 GTSNPN and CDR2 SVGIG (reference sequence). The CDR3 contains 12 residues. V lost 4 bases to trimming and J lost 5 bases, with 11 bases between them. The CDR3 protein is CAWIDCVTEAFF. The CDR3 DNA reads TGTGCCTGGATCGATTGCGTGACTGAAGCTTTCTTT.

On this clonotype: Its ends do not fully match the called genes, so a read error is possible. J is TRBJ2-1 and V is TRBV6-5; TRBD1 is a possible D gene (5 bases). The V gene's germline CDR1 is MNHEY and CDR2 SVGAGI. The CDR3 extends over 14 amino acids. CDR3 nucleotides: TGTGCCAGCAGTTACTCAGCGCATAGGGGTGAGCAGTCTTTC. This gives the protein CASSYSAHRGEQSF.